Detailed here is one T cell receptor beta chain. What it binds is not known. Germline values: CDR1 MGHDK, CDR2 SYGVNS. The CDR3 totals 12 residues. V was shortened by 7 bases and J by 1 base, with 7 bases between the two germline ends. This sample is drawn from a study of blood T cells in healthy people across ages. Broader study findings: Across the age range, TCR beta diversity per million T cells fell in a roughly linear way.

Through a sample-barcoded 5' primer and a J-beta primer mix, a second PCR was run for roughly 7 to 12 cycles. Each CDR3 protein gets one entry after TCRdb re-called the 5' RACE reads with MiXCR. The data contain about 2 million distinct CDR3 sequences, about 50% of them singletons. Sequencing used blood. This TCR derives from a woman aged 40 to 50 in good health. The chain joins TRBV25-1 to TRBJ1-1; no clear D. CDR3 region: CASITENTEAFF. The CDR3 DNA reads as TGTGCCAGCATCACGGAGAACACTGAAGCTTTCTTT.